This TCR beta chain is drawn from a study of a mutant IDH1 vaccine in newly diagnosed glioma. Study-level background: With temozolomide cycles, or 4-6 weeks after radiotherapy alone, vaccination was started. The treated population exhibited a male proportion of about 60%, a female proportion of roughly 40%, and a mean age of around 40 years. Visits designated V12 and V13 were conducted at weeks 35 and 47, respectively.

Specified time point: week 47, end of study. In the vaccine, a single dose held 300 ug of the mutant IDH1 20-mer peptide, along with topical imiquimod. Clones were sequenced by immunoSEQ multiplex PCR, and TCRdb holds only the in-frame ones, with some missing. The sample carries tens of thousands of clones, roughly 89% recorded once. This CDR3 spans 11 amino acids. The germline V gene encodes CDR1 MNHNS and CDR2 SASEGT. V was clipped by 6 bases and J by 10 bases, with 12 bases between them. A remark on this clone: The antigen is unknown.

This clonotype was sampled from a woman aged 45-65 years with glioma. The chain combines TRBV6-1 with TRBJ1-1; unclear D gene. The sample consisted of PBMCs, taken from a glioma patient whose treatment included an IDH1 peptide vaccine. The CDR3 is CASRSSRRAFF. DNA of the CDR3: TGTGCCAGCAGATCCTCCCGGAGAGCTTTCTTT.